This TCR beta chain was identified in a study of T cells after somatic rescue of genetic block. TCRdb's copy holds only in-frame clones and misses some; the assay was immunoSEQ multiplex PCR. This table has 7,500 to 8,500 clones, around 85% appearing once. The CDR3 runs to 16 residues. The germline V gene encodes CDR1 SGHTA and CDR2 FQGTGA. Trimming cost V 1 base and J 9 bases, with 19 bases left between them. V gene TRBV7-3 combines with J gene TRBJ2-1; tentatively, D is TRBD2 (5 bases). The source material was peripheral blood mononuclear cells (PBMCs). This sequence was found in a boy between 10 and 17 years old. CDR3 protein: CASSLKKGAILGEQFF. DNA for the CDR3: TGTGCCAGCAGCTTAAAGAAGGGAGCGATTCTGGGTGAGCAGTTCTTC.